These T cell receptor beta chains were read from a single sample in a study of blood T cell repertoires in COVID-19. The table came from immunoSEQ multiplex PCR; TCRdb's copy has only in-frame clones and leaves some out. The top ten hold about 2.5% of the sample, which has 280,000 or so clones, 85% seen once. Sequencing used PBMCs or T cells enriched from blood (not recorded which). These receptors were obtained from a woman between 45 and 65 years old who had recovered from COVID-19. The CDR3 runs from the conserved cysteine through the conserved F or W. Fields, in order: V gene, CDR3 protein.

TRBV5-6 CASSLATTVGNTIYF
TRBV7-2 CASSLPGGPYNEQFF
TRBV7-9 CASSAGTSDIWNLYNEQFF
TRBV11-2 CASSLEFRAGAFF
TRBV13 CASSPGQGSVYEQYF
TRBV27 CASTPGTSTEAFF
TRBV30 CAWSTGFIWETEAFF
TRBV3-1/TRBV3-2 CASSQGTRNIQYF
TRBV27 CASSLYLRGAGANVLTF
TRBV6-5 CASSPYRGANYGYTF
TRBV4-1 CASSQDSWLTPGDYGYTF
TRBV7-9 CASSPGGEGYTF
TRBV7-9 CASSFVRTGVNYGYTF
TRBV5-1 CASSFDFSNSPLHF
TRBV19 CASSSGGSGNTIYF
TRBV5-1 CASSWDRGSGYTF
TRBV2 CASTQRDRGSTTDTQYF
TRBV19 CASSIGDGENSPLHF
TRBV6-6 CASSADLFRGNTEAFF
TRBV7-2 CASSFSTSGYNEQFF
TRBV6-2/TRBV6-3 CASSSAGTENTEAFF
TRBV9 CASTPIRSGNTEAFF
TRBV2 CASSFGGRNTIYF
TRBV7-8 CASIYRSGAGNNEQFF
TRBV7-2 CASSSQGVNSPLHF
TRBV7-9 CASSPPGGRSYEQYF
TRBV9 CASSSGQTGNEKLFF
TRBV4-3 CASSQELSVDRGLPFNTEAFF
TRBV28 CASGTANTEAFF
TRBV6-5 CASSPRPGNTEAFF
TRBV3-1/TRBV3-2 CATSSIGTSGISYNEQFF
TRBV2 CASSLIAGQGGTEAFF
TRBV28 CASSGTSNQPQHF
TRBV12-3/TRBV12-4 CASSKDSSYEQYF
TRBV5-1 CASSLAFGDSSVEQYF
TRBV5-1 CASSLESGLGEQYF
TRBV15 CATSRAETGTKNIQYF
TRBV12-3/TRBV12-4 CASSFSSNQPQHF
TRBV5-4 CASSSGGGSTDTQYF
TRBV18 CASSPQTRANTIYF
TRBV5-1 CASSLAGAYQETQYF
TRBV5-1 CASSSLRRTAEAFF
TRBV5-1 CASSRDWQETQYF
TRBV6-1 CASSVRGTGISFYGYTF
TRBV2 CASSRLAGGQYEQFF
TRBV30 CAWAGQGGLQPQHF